The next 20 T cell receptor beta chains were all read from a single sample in a study of blood T cell repertoires in COVID-19. Data came from immunoSEQ multiplex PCR; TCRdb stores just in-frame clones and leaves some out. The sample comprises roughly 170,000 clones, around 83% of which are singletons, and around 3.6% rests with the top ten. Sequencing was done on a sample of PBMCs or T cells enriched from blood (not recorded which). These receptors all stem from a woman aged 45-59 years in a cohort exposed to, infected with or recovered from COVID-19 (not recorded which).

The V call is TRBV11-2, the J call TRBJ2-5, with a possible D match to TRBD1 (5 bases). The V gene's germline CDR1 is SGHAT and CDR2 FQNNGV. V was shortened by 6 bases and J by 4 bases, with 12 bases between the two germline ends. The CDR3 extends over 13 amino acids. Written as DNA, the CDR3 is TGTGCCAGCAGTCAAGGGGTTGGAGAGACCCAGTACTTC. Translating gives CASSQGVGETQYF.

This clone came up a few times. This chain connects TRBV24-1 to TRBJ2-2; TRBD1 aligns across 8 bases. The CDR3 loop spans 16 amino acids. The V segment lost 4 bases and the J segment 0 bases; nucleotides outside the gene matches: 3. Germline assignment: CDR1 KGHDR and CDR2 SFDVKD. The chain's CDR3 is CATSEGDRTNTGELFF. DNA for the CDR3: TGTGCCACCAGTGAAGGGGACAGGACGAACACCGGGGAGCTGTTTTTT.

This clone has only a few counts. The chain couples TRBV7-9 to TRBJ2-2; perhaps TRBD1 as D (6 bases). Trimming pared 5 bases from V and 4 bases from J, leaving 20 bases between. This CDR3 contains 17 residues. Germline CDR1 reads SEHNR; CDR2 reads FQNEAQ (reference sequence). DNA of the CDR3: TGTGCCAGCAGCCGTACCGAAGGACAGAAAAGCACCGGGGAGCTGTTTTTT. It yields the protein CASSRTEGQKSTGELFF.

This chain connects TRBV19 to TRBJ2-5; no reliable D call. The germline V gene has CDR1 LNHDA and CDR2 SQIVND (reference sequence). The CDR3 loop spans 13 amino acids. V shed 5 bases and J shed 0 bases, with 7 bases lying between them. The CDR3 here is CASSQEYQETQYF. CDR3 DNA: TGTGCCAGTAGTCAGGAATACCAAGAGACCCAGTACTTC.

The J gene is TRBJ2-5, the V gene TRBV2; D remains unclear. V was shortened by 6 bases and J by 2 bases, with 13 bases between the two germline ends. This CDR3 comprises 14 residues. Germline V gives CDR1 SNHLY, CDR2 FYNNEI. The CDR3 loop reads CASSGGQHQETQYF. CDR3 nucleotide sequence: TGTGCCAGCAGCGGTGGGCAGCATCAAGAGACCCAGTACTTC.

This rearrangement joins TRBV6-5 to TRBJ2-3; 7 positions agree with TRBD2. V lost 10 bases and J lost 7; bases outside the gene matches: 17. The CDR3 extends over 15 amino acids. The germline V gene encodes CDR1 MNHEY and CDR2 SVGAGI. CDR3 sequence reads: CATQSAGDRPNTQYF. As DNA, the CDR3 is TGTGCCACACAGTCCGCGGGAGATCGGCCTAATACGCAGTATTTT.

The V gene is TRBV19, the J gene TRBJ1-6; no clear D gene. Germline V lookup: CDR1 LNHDA, CDR2 SQIVND (reference sequence). The V gene lost 2 bases and the J gene lost 8 bases, with 10 bases spanning the gap. This CDR3 has 14 residues. Here the CDR3 DNA reads TGTGCCAGTAGTATATTTAGTCCGGATTCACCCCTCCACTTT. Translation: CASSIFSPDSPLHF.

This chain links TRBV19 with TRBJ2-3; a possible D gene is TRBD1 (6 bases). V was clipped by 5 bases and J by 3 bases, with 12 bases between them. The CDR3 extends over 14 amino acids. Looked up from germline, CDR1 is LNHDA and CDR2 is SQIVND (reference sequence). CDR3 amino acids: CASSPLRGTDTQYF. CDR3 sequence (DNA): TGTGCCAGTAGTCCGCTCAGGGGAACAGATACGCAGTATTTT.

The gene calls are TRBV11-1 and TRBJ1-1, with a possible D match to TRBD1 (5 bases). The length of the CDR3 is 16 residues. With 2 bases removed from V and 5 bases from J, the gap between germline ends came to 18 bases. Germline assignment: CDR1 SGHAT and CDR2 FQDESV (reference sequence). The CDR3 coding sequence is TGTGCCAGCAGCTTACCTGGGGCGACGAAGGAGACTGAAGCTTTCTTT. Translation: CASSLPGATKETEAFF.

This chain joins TRBV9 and TRBJ2-7, with TRBD2 as a possible D gene (5 bases). There are 15 residues in the CDR3. The V gene lost 3 bases and the J gene lost 5 bases, with 18 bases spanning the gap. Germline lookup yields CDR1 SGDLS and CDR2 YYNGEE. CDR3 region: CASSASPDSTHEQYF. The CDR3 nucleotides read TGTGCCAGCAGCGCTAGCCCTGATTCCACCCACGAGCAGTACTTC. Complete variable domain (other parts from reference TRBV9 and TRBJ2-7): DSGVTQTPKHLITATGQRVTLRCSPRSGDLSVYWYQQSLDQGLQFLIQYYNGEERAKGNILERFSAQQFPDLHSELNLSSLELGDSALYFCASSASPDSTHEQYFGPGTRLTVT.

The chain combines TRBV6-2 or TRBV6-3 with TRBJ1-5; maybe TRBD1 (6 bases). Looked up from germline, CDR1 is MNHEY and CDR2 is SVGEGT. V was clipped by 5 bases and J by 7 bases, with 12 bases between them. The CDR3 length is 13 residues. CDR3 region: CASSQDSRQPQHF. DNA of the CDR3: TGTGCCAGCAGTCAGGACAGCAGGCAGCCCCAGCATTTT.

The V gene is TRBV7-9, the J gene TRBJ1-4; maybe TRBD1 (5 bases). Trimming removed 4 bases from V and 7 bases from J, with 13 bases in between. The germline V gene encodes CDR1 SEHNR and CDR2 FQNEAQ (reference sequence). This CDR3 is built from 14 residues. The CDR3 region has the DNA TGTGCCAGCAGCTCACGTGACGGGGGTGAAAAACTGTTTTTT. This sequence encodes CASSSRDGGEKLFF.

V and J are TRBV6-4 and TRBJ1-6; 7 bases align to TRBD1. The CDR3 has 14 amino acids. Germline V gene sequence: CDR1 MRHNA, CDR2 SNTAGT. With 3 bases clipped from V and 5 bases from J, the junction kept 1 base outside the gene matches. For the CDR3, the DNA is TGTGCCAGCAGTGAAGACAGGGATAATTCACCCCTCCACTTT. This gives the protein CASSEDRDNSPLHF.

The V call is TRBV24-1, the J call TRBJ2-5; D perhaps matches TRBD1 (6 bases). Germline V lookup: CDR1 KGHDR, CDR2 SFDVKD. The V end lost 3 bases, the J end lost 4 bases, and 14 bases lay between the germline ends. This CDR3 has 15 residues. The CDR3 sequence: CATSDPLGGGETQYF. CDR3 bases: TGTGCCACCAGTGATCCATTAGGGGGTGGAGAGACCCAGTACTTC.

This sequence joins TRBV12-5 and TRBJ1-1; tentative D call: TRBD1 (6 bases). Germline V CDR1 and CDR2: LGHNT, FRNRAP. V shed 0 bases and J shed 5 bases, with 13 bases lying between them. This CDR3 is built from 15 residues. The CDR3 sequence: CASGLVLGGETEAFF. The CDR3 nucleotides read TGTGCTAGTGGTTTGGTACTAGGGGGAGAGACTGAAGCTTTCTTT.

The V call is TRBV27, the J call TRBJ2-1; 7 nucleotides agree with TRBD1. Germline V gives CDR1 MNHEY, CDR2 SMNVEV (reference sequence). The CDR3 covers 14 residues. The junction had 5 bases not matched to a gene; V was cut back by 5 bases and J by 4 bases. The CDR3 coding sequence is TGTGCCAGCAGTCCCGGGACAGCTTACAATGAGCAGTTCTTC. The encoded protein is CASSPGTAYNEQFF.

The chain joins TRBV19 to TRBJ2-3, with D possibly being TRBD1 (6 bases). Germline loops: CDR1 LNHDA, CDR2 SQIVND (reference sequence). The V and J ends lost 8 bases and 2 bases respectively, with 14 bases between them. This CDR3 has 14 residues. The CDR3 sequence is CASGLDSYTDTQYF. CDR3 nucleotides: TGTGCCAGTGGTCTGGACAGTTACACAGATACGCAGTATTTT.

The chain recombines TRBV6-1 with TRBJ2-6; possibly TRBD2 for D (6 bases). V lost 3 bases and J 4 bases, leaving 13 bases between the germline ends. This CDR3 spans 16 amino acids. Germline CDR1 MNHNS, CDR2 SASEGT. CDR3 nucleotide sequence: TGTGCCAGCAGTGACGGCGGGGCAGCCGGGGCCAACGTCCTGACTTTC. Protein: CASSDGGAAGANVLTF.

This chain links TRBV9 with TRBJ2-1; 8 nucleotides match TRBD2. The CDR3 has 15 amino acids. Losses at the gene ends were 6 bases for V and 0 bases for J; bases not matched to a gene: 5. The germline gives CDR1 SGDLS, CDR2 YYNGEE. CDR3 coding DNA: TGTGCCAGCACCGCGGGAGGAAGCTCCTACAATGAGCAGTTCTTC. Translation: CASTAGGSSYNEQFF.

A few counts support this clone. The chain employs TRBV7-2 and TRBJ1-2; 7 positions match TRBD1. J lost 6 bases, V lost 5 bases, and 9 bases had no gene match. From germline, CDR1 is SGHTA and CDR2 FQGNSA. This CDR3 region has 14 residues. CDR3 sequence: CASSKDRALNGYTF. CDR3 in DNA: TGTGCCAGCAGCAAAGACAGGGCTTTGAATGGCTACACCTTC.